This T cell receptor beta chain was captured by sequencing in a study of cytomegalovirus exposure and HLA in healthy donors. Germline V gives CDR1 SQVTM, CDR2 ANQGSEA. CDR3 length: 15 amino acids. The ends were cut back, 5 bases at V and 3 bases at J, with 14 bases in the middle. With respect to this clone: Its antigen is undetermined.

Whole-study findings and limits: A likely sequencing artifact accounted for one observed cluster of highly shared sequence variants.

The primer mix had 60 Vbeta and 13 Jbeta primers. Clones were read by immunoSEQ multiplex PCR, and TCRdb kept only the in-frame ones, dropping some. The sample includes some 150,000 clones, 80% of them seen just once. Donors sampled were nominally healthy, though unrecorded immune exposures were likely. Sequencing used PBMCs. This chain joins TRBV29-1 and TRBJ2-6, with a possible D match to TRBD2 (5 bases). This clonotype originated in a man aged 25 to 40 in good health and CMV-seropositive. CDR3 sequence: CSVLKDSGGANVLTF. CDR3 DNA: TGCAGCGTTTTAAAGGACTCGGGTGGGGCCAACGTCCTGACTTTC.